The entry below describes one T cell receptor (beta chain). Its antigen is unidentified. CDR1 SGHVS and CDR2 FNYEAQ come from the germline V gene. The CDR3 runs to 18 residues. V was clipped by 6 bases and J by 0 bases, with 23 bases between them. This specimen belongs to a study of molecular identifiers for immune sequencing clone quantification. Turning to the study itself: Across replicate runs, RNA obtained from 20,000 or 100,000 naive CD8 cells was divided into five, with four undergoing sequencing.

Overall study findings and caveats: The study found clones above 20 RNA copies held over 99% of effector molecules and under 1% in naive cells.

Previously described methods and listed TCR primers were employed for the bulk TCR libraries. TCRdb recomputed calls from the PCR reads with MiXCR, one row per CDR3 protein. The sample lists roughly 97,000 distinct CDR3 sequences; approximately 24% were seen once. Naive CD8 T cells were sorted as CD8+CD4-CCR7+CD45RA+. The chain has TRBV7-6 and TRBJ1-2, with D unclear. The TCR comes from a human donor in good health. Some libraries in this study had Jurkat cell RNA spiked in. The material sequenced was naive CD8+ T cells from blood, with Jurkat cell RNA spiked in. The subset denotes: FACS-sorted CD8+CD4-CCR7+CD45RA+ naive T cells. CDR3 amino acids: CASSSWPKITAANYGYTF. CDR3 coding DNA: TGTGCCAGCAGTTCCTGGCCAAAAATCACAGCCGCTAACTATGGCTACACCTTC.